This T cell receptor (beta chain) comes out of a study of T cells in Graves' hyperthyroidism and ophthalmopathy. This clonotype has more than one count but fewer than ten. Patients having uncontrolled infection, another autoimmune disease, pregnancy or lactation were not included. The CDR3 has 18 amino acids. Germline V gene lookup returns CDR1 SGHTS and CDR2 YDEGEE. After removal of 0 bases from V and 7 bases from J, the junction contained 11 bases not matched to a gene. Regions amplified from RNA transcripts were the TCR beta CDR3 regions. Carried out on the TCR CDR3, a first-round RT-PCR used the HTBI primer set. One entry per CDR3 protein results from TCRdb running MiXCR on the multiplex PCR reads. This table holds some 760,000 distinct CDR3 sequences, 11% to 15% found once.

The V call is TRBV5-8, the J call TRBJ2-1, with 12 nucleotides matching TRBD2. Material for sequencing was blood. This clonotype originated in a woman under 30 with Graves' hyperthyroidism. CDR3 sequence: CASSLGASGRAQRNEQFF. CDR3 bases: TGTGCCAGCAGCTTGGGGGCTAGCGGGAGGGCCCAGAGGAATGAGCAGTTCTTC.